The TCR beta chain under discussion was sequenced for a study of T cell responses to AZD1222 COVID-19 vaccine (dated by TCRdb to the early 2020s). Concerning the study at large: AZD1222 recipients whose second dose came at about 4 weeks and those whose second dose came at about 12 weeks were combined into one group, since spike-specific TCR depth and breadth did not differ between the two schedules. A total of approximately 250 trial participants underwent TCR sequencing, of whom around 210 had received two doses of AZD1222 and about 25 had received two doses of the MenACWY control vaccine. Enrollment into the trials was organized by age into subgroups of 18-55, 56-69 and 70-plus years, and those subgroups contained roughly 150, 30 and 60 TCR-sequenced participants, respectively. The research as a whole found: After two AZD1222 doses, both the breadth and the depth of spike-specific TCRs were significantly higher than at day 0 and than in MenACWY recipients. The vaccine-associated CD4 TCRs covered the entire spike protein, and the dominant responses fell in regions 160-218 and 743-854. Reportedly, almost half of the unique spike-specific TCRs recognized epitopes lying outside the regions that are mutated in the B.1.351 and B.1.1.7 variants. Because no samples from the day 14 peak response were available, repertoires could be characterized only after the peak T cell response. The 56-69-year group was small, and its depth increase did not reach significance, likely because of low power. Participants were mostly white British, with more females than males. The authors suggested clonal diversity may have been underestimated. Only six AZD1222 recipients were SARS-CoV-2 seropositive at baseline, limiting conclusions about previously exposed vaccinees.

Comment on this clone: The clone's antigen remains unknown. Per-nucleotide qualities are absent, and no much larger clonotype sits a single base away.

The germline V gene provides CDR1 SGHVS and CDR2 FQNEAQ. Including the terminal cysteine and phenylalanine, the CDR3 comprises 15 residues. The sequence is cut down to CDR3 DNA, 45 bases in frame from base 1. V is clipped by 5 bases and J by 7 bases, and the sequence between their germline boundaries is 15 bases long. Sample time point, as interpreted from the label and publication: baseline before first vaccination. Samples from vaccinated people were obtained from the UK trials COV001 and COV002, which included a single-blind randomized controlled phase 2/3 trial of AZD1222 (ChAdOx1 nCoV-19) in healthy adults. For TCRbeta chain sequencing, PBMC samples were collected from trial participants at day 0 and at day 28 after the second dose. The CDR3 regions of human TCRbeta chains were subjected to immunosequencing. The original pipeline was this. TCRs in the repertoires were compared against a reference library of SARS-CoV-2-specific TCRs that had been generated with the MIRA antigen-specificity platform. Breadth was defined as the fraction of unique TCRs that were SARS-CoV-2-associated, and depth was defined as the fraction of total T cells that were SARS-CoV-2-associated. Using the MIRA data, every spike-specific TCR was mapped to the spike region that the TCR reacted to and assigned to either a CD4 or a CD8 class. Log10-transformed breadth and depth values were compared by one-way ANOVA with Sidak's multiple comparisons tests. This immuneACCESS table, as held by TCRdb, lists in-frame sequences with V and J called but not all clones. Of the missing ones, under half trace to an unresolved V gene in checked studies; the others have no known cause. That table furnishes V, J and clone size, whereas the DNA furnished D and trimming. The sample records over 120,000 clones, roughly nine tenths of which are singletons. More than 3.5% of the sample goes to the ten largest clones.

This specimen consisted of peripheral blood, obtained on day 0 of AZD1222 vaccination. The TCR originated in an adult in good health. The chain is made from TRBV7-8 and TRBJ1-6, with a tentative D gene TRBD1 over 5 matching bases. Read as DNA, the sequence is TGTGCCAGCAGCCCCGCGGGGGTGGGGAATTCACCCCTCCACTTT. Its coded protein is CASSPAGVGNSPLHF.